A single sample is the source of the 19 T cell receptor beta chains below, sequenced in a study of blood T cell repertoires in COVID-19. Repertoires were generated with immunoSEQ multiplex PCR, while TCRdb's copy carries only in-frame clones and drops some. This table has some 250,000 clones, roughly 89% appearing once. The source material was peripheral blood. The origin of the receptors is a man aged 30 to 45 who had recovered from COVID-19.

The table lists this clone with a few counts. The chain recombines TRBV6-5 with TRBJ1-5; D uncertain. V shed 0 bases and J shed 5 bases, with 5 bases lying between them. Germline V gene sequence: CDR1 MNHEY, CDR2 SVGAGI. The CDR3 extends over 13 amino acids. The CDR3 nucleotides are TGTGCCAGCAGTTACTCTTTAGATCAGCCCCAGCATTTT. It specifies CASSYSLDQPQHF.

The rearrangement joins TRBV5-1 to TRBJ2-1; 11 bases are shared with TRBD2. Germline V gene lookup returns CDR1 SGHRS and CDR2 YFSETQ. The CDR3 consists of 16 residues. J gave up 6 bases and V 4 bases, and 9 bases lay outside the gene matches. The CDR3 DNA reads TGCGCCAGCAGCCCGGGACTAGCGGTGGTACTCAATGAGCAGTTCTTC. Protein product: CASSPGLAVVLNEQFF.

This clone was seen once. The J gene is TRBJ1-5, the V gene TRBV6-5; 8 positions agree with TRBD1. Germline values: CDR1 MNHEY, CDR2 SVGAGI. Trimming took 6 bases from V and 5 from J; bases not matched to a gene: 3. The CDR3 has 13 amino acids. The CDR3 region has the DNA TGTGCCAGCAGAGGACAGGGACATCAGCCCCAGCATTTT. Translating gives CASRGQGHQPQHF.

The rearrangement links TRBV21-1 to TRBJ2-5; the table gives TRBD2 as D, unverified against the DNA. TRBV21-1 represents a pseudogene. The CDR3 is 16 residues long. This CDR3 is CASSKDEAQSKETQYF. Written as DNA, the CDR3 is TGTGCCAGCAGCAAAGACGAGGCCCAGAGCAAAGAGACCCAGTACTTC.

The chain uses TRBV9 and TRBJ2-1; possible D gene TRBD1, 5 bases. V was shortened by 0 bases and J by 5 bases, with 12 bases between the two germline ends. Germline V gene data show CDR1 as SGDLS and CDR2 as YYNGEE. The CDR3 contains 15 residues. CDR3 DNA sequence: TGTGCCAGCAGCGTAGTAACAGGTCTCAACAATGAGCAGTTCTTC. Its protein is CASSVVTGLNNEQFF. Supplemented by reference TRBV9 and TRBJ2-1, the full variable domain reads DSGVTQTPKHLITATGQRVTLRCSPRSGDLSVYWYQQSLDQGLQFLIQYYNGEERAKGNILERFSAQQFPDLHSELNLSSLELGDSALYFCASSVVTGLNNEQFFGPGTRLTVL.

The chain combines TRBV12-3 or TRBV12-4 with TRBJ2-5; D is possibly TRBD1 (6 bases). The CDR3 is 13 amino acids. Trimming removed 3 bases from V and 6 bases from J, with 11 bases in between. The CDR3 loop is CASSFQGKKTQYF. DNA of the CDR3: TGTGCCAGCAGTTTTCAGGGGAAAAAGACCCAGTACTTC.

V and J are TRBV7-2 and TRBJ2-5; 12 nucleotides agree with TRBD2. The J segment lost 4 bases and the V segment lost 3 bases, leaving 9 bases of the junction unmatched. Germline CDR1 and CDR2: SGHTA and FQGNSA. This CDR3 contains 17 residues. The CDR3 region has the DNA TGTGCCAGCAGCTTTGGCGCTAGCGGGGGGGCGAGAGAGACCCAGTACTTC. Its translation is CASSFGASGGARETQYF.

This chain links TRBV3-1 (or the pseudogene TRBV3-2) with TRBJ2-1; D possibly corresponds to TRBD2 (6 bases). Germline CDR1 LGHDT, CDR2 YNNKEL (reference sequence). The CDR3 loop spans 18 amino acids. V lost 0 bases and J 0 bases, leaving 15 bases between the germline ends. The CDR3 loop reads CASSQDFGSGPSYNEQFF. CDR3 coding DNA: TGTGCCAGCAGCCAAGATTTTGGTAGCGGCCCCTCCTACAATGAGCAGTTCTTC.

This clone appeared once. The V and J genes are TRBV5-1 and TRBJ2-2; 10 bases are shared with TRBD1. Trimming removed 4 bases from V and 7 bases from J; junction bases left unmatched: 7. The CDR3 totals 15 residues. In germline, CDR1 is SGHRS, CDR2 YFSETQ. The CDR3 DNA reads TGCGCCAGCAGCGCGACAGGGGGCGCGGGCGGGGAGCTGTTTTTT. As protein: CASSATGGAGGELFF. The full variable domain, with the rest looked up from reference TRBV5-1 and TRBJ2-2, is KAGVTQTPRYLIKTRGQQVTLSCSPISGHRSVSWYQQTPGQGLQFLFEYFSETQRNKGNFPGRFSGRQFSNSRSEMNVSTLELGDSALYLCASSATGGAGGELFFGEGSRLTVL.

The chain is built from TRBV6-5 and TRBJ1-2; D remains ambiguous. V gave up 7 bases and J gave up 4 bases, with 13 bases separating them. The CDR3 loop spans 13 amino acids. Germline V gene sequence: CDR1 MNHEY, CDR2 SVGAGI. CDR3 sequence: CASTPSVPYGYTF. CDR3 sequence (DNA): TGTGCCAGCACCCCCTCGGTCCCCTATGGCTACACCTTC.

The chain employs TRBV11-2 and TRBJ2-7, with unresolved D. The CDR3 consists of 14 residues. Deletions cut 1 base from V and 3 bases from J, with 10 bases between. CDR1 is SGHAT and CDR2 is FQNNGV in the germline V gene. CDR3 nucleotides: TGTGCCAGCAGCTTAGGGAGAAAGAGCTACGAGCAGTACTTC. This gives the protein CASSLGRKSYEQYF.

The chain combines TRBV5-1 with TRBJ2-3; perhaps TRBD2 as D (6 bases). The CDR3 runs 14 residues. The germline V gene has CDR1 SGHRS and CDR2 YFSETQ. Trimming took off 3 bases at V and 1 base at J, with 9 bases between the two ends. CDR3 region: CASSSGEGTDTQYF. The CDR3 DNA reads TGCGCCAGCAGCTCGGGGGAGGGCACAGATACGCAGTATTTT.

The chain is built from TRBV25-1 and TRBJ1-2; tentatively, D is TRBD1 (5 bases). The CDR3 length is 13 residues. The germline V gene encodes CDR1 MGHDK and CDR2 SYGVNS. The V end was cut by 6 bases, the J end by 8 bases, with 16 bases between. The CDR3 DNA is TGTGCCAGCAGCTCGGTTAGGGGCGGAGGCTACACCTTC. Residues: CASSSVRGGGYTF.

In nucleotides, the CDR3 is TGCGCCAGCAGCCAGGGACTGGACCCCCATGAAAAACTGTTTTTT. Its protein product is CASSQGLDPHEKLFF. This chain joins TRBV4-1 and TRBJ1-4; the D gene is possibly TRBD1 (5 bases). The CDR3 loop spans 15 amino acids. In germline, CDR1 is MGHRA, CDR2 YSYEKL. V was trimmed by 3 bases and J by 6 bases, leaving 14 bases between them.

The V and J genes are TRBV18 and TRBJ1-3; D gene uncertain. V was pared by 2 bases and J by 0 bases, with 23 bases between. Per the germline V gene, CDR1 is KGHSH and CDR2 is LQKENI. The CDR3 runs 20 residues. This CDR3 reads CASSPTSNSAGSDSGNTIYF. CDR3 coding DNA: TGTGCCAGCTCACCAACTTCTAATTCGGCGGGGTCGGACTCTGGAAACACCATATATTTT. The variable domain in full, with the rest retrieved from reference TRBV18 and TRBJ1-3, is NAGVMQNPRHLVRRRGQEARLRCSPMKGHSHVYWYRQLPEEGLKFMVYLQKENIIDESGMPKERFSAEFPKEGPSILRIQQVVRGDSAAYFCASSPTSNSAGSDSGNTIYFGEGSWLTVV.

The chain uses TRBV20-1 and TRBJ2-1; D might be TRBD1 (5 bases). V lost 3 bases and J lost 3, with 15 bases in between. The CDR3 spans 15 residues. Germline V gives CDR1 DFQATT, CDR2 SNEGSKA (reference sequence). This CDR3 is CSASGHLINYNEQFF. CDR3 in DNA: TGCAGTGCTAGTGGACACCTAATTAACTACAATGAGCAGTTCTTC.

This CDR3 reads CASSYGGPETQYF. The CDR3 DNA reads as TGTGCCAGCAGCTATGGGGGCCCGGAGACCCAGTACTTC. This chain links TRBV7-7 with TRBJ2-5, with D maybe TRBD1 (6 bases). This CDR3 is built from 13 residues. Germline CDR1 reads SSHAT; CDR2 reads FNYEAQ (reference sequence). V dropped 4 bases and J dropped 5 bases, with 11 bases sitting between them. The entire variable domain, with the rest obtained from reference TRBV7-7 and TRBJ2-5, is as follows: GAGVSQSPRYKVTKRGQDVTLRCDPISSHATLYWYQQALGQGPEFLTYFNYEAQPDKSGLPSDRFSAERPEGSISTLTIQRTEQRDSAMYRCASSYGGPETQYFGPGTRLLVL.

The table lists this clone with a count of one. CDR3 region: CASSPRGIDLQYF. CDR3 coding DNA: TGTGCCAGCAGTCCTCGCGGAATCGACTTGCAGTACTTC. V gene TRBV27 combines with J gene TRBJ2-7; no clear D. The CDR3 is made up of 13 amino acids. Trimming left V 5 bases short and J 9 bases short, with 17 bases between. Germline assignment: CDR1 MNHEY and CDR2 SMNVEV (reference sequence).

The V call is TRBV4-1, the J call TRBJ2-1; the D gene is possibly TRBD1 (6 bases). CDR1 is MGHRA, CDR2 YSYEKL, per germline. Trimming took off 0 bases at V and 5 bases at J, with 17 bases between the two ends. This CDR3 is built from 17 residues. The CDR3 loop reads CASSQDTLGTFDNEQFF. In nucleotides, the CDR3 is TGCGCCAGCAGCCAAGATACTTTAGGGACATTCGACAATGAGCAGTTCTTC.